One sample yielded the 20 T cell receptor beta chains listed below, sequenced in a study of blood T cells in healthy people across ages (dated by TCRdb to 2015 to 2017). The library was obtained by 5' RACE. Sequencing was performed on an Illumina HiSeq 2500. A second PCR of about 6 to 11 cycles was run with a J-beta primer mix and a sample-barcoded 5' primer. TCRdb took the public reads, trimmed them with fastp at Q25, ran MiXCR for clone calling and kept in-frame beta chains. For every CDR3 protein sequence, its rows merge into one entry that carries the most common genes and DNA. The sample yields about 900,000 distinct CDR3 sequences; 62% were counted once. 28% of the sample is taken by the ten largest. The sequenced sample was blood. The origin of the receptors is a man aged 25-40 years in good health.

This clonotype has more than one count but fewer than ten. The chain recombines TRBV10-3 with TRBJ2-1; no reliable D call. V gave up 0 bases and J gave up 9 bases, with 9 bases separating them. The CDR3 spans 13 residues. Germline CDR1 is ENHRY and CDR2 is SYGVKD. CDR3 residues: CAISESLVVEQFF. In DNA, the CDR3 is TGTGCCATCAGTGAGTCGCTAGTGGTTGAGCAGTTCTTC.

The rearrangement uses TRBV6-1 and TRBJ2-4; possibly TRBD2 for D (6 bases). CDR3 size: 11 residues. Germline V gene lookup returns CDR1 MNHNS and CDR2 SASEGT. Trimming took 3 bases from V and 13 from J, leaving 10 bases between them. CDR3 amino acids: CASSDTGEQYF. CDR3 DNA: TGTGCCAGCAGTGACACGGGGGAGCAGTACTTC.

V usage is TRBV29-1 and J usage is TRBJ2-1; a possible D gene is TRBD2 (6 bases). V was pared by 0 bases and J by 7 bases, with 16 bases between. The germline CDR1 and CDR2 sequences are SQVTM and ANQGSEA. This CDR3 is 15 amino acids long. The CDR3 loop is CSVEDGRGGNNEQFF. CDR3 DNA sequence: TGCAGCGTTGAAGATGGGCGCGGAGGGAATAATGAGCAGTTCTTC.

This clonotype was recorded only once. The chain joins TRBV12-3 or TRBV12-4 to TRBJ1-5; D is perhaps TRBD1 (5 bases). The CDR3 spans 15 residues. Trimming took 6 bases from V and 4 from J, leaving 16 bases between them. CDR3 nucleotide sequence: TGTGCCAGCAGCCCCCGGGGGAGGCAAAATCAGCCCCAGCATTTT. Translating gives CASSPRGRQNQPQHF.

J is TRBJ2-3 and V is TRBV4-3, with 10 positions matching TRBD2. Trimming took 0 bases from V and 3 from J; bases not matched to a gene: 12. Germline V gives CDR1 LGHNA, CDR2 YSLEER. The CDR3 length is 19 residues. As DNA, the CDR3 is TGCGCCAGCAGCCAAGATTCGGTTCGGGCTAGCGGGGGTACAGATACGCAGTATTTT. Amino acid sequence: CASSQDSVRASGGTDTQYF.

This chain links TRBV2 with TRBJ2-7; 7 positions agree with TRBD2. This CDR3 spans 13 amino acids. Germline-derived CDR1 and CDR2 are SNHLY and FYNNEI. With 8 bases clipped from V and 6 bases from J, the junction kept 10 bases outside the gene matches. The CDR3 reads CASERGGFGEQYF. CDR3 in DNA: TGTGCCAGCGAAAGGGGAGGGTTCGGCGAGCAGTACTTC.

This clonotype was counted between two and nine times. This sequence joins TRBV10-2 and TRBJ2-1; 9 bases are a match to TRBD2. The ends lost 4 bases at V and 1 base at J; junction bases unmatched: 5. The CDR3 covers 16 residues. Per the germline V gene, CDR1 is WSHSY and CDR2 is SAAADI. The CDR3 sequence is CASSVRSGGSYNEQFF. In DNA, the CDR3 is TGCGCCAGCAGTGTTCGGAGCGGGGGGTCCTACAATGAGCAGTTCTTC.

The chain has TRBV4-2 and TRBJ2-1; TRBD2 matches at 7 bases. CDR1 is LGHNA, CDR2 YNFKEQ, per germline. The CDR3 loop spans 15 amino acids. V was pared by 8 bases and J by 0 bases, with 7 bases of the junction left unmatched. For the CDR3, the DNA is TGTGCCAGCGCCCCGGGGGGAGACTCCTACAATGAGCAGTTCTTC. It is translated as CASAPGGDSYNEQFF.

This chain connects TRBV12-3 or TRBV12-4 to TRBJ2-1, with 7 bases that match TRBD1. J gave up 1 base and V 3 bases, and 3 bases lay outside the gene matches. The CDR3 length is 15 residues. The CDR3 bases are TGTGCCAGCAGTTTGACAGGGCTATCCTACAATGAGCAGTTCTTC. Amino acid sequence: CASSLTGLSYNEQFF.

The V call is TRBV27, the J call TRBJ2-1, with a weak D call TRBD2 (5 bases). The CDR3 totals 16 residues. The germline gives CDR1 MNHEY, CDR2 SMNVEV (reference sequence). Trimming removed 0 bases at V and 4 bases at J, with 13 bases between. CDR3 in DNA: TGTGCCAGCAGTTTATCGAGGGAGTTCGTATACAATGAGCAGTTCTTC. It encodes CASSLSREFVYNEQFF.

The rearrangement uses TRBV7-2 and TRBJ2-7, with D maybe TRBD1 (5 bases). Germline V gene lookup returns CDR1 SGHTA and CDR2 FQGNSA. Trimming pared 5 bases from V and 1 base from J, leaving 12 bases between. There are 14 residues in the CDR3. CDR3 sequence (DNA): TGTGCCAGCAGCCCGTCTCGACAGTCCTACGAGCAGTACTTC. This codes for CASSPSRQSYEQYF.

On this clonotype: This may come from a read error, since a much larger clone is one base off. The chain carries TRBV7-2 and TRBJ2-4; possibly TRBD2 for D (5 bases). The CDR3 contains 13 residues. Germline V gives CDR1 SGHTA, CDR2 FQGNSA. The V gene lost 5 bases and the J gene lost 7 bases, with 12 bases spanning the gap. As DNA, the CDR3 is TGTGCCAGCAGCGTAGGACGCGGGAACATTCAGTACTTC. Encoded protein: CASSVGRGNIQYF. The full variable domain, its missing parts supplied by reference TRBV7-2 and TRBJ2-4, is GAGVSQSPSNKVTEKGKDVELRCDPISGHTALYWYRQSLGQGLEFLIYFQGNSAPDKSGLPSDRFSAERTGGSVSTLTIQRTQQEDSAVYLCASSVGRGNIQYFGAGTRLSVL.

This clonotype came up a few times. The gene calls are TRBV28 and TRBJ2-5; maybe TRBD2 (6 bases). This CDR3 region has 14 residues. V lost 7 bases and J lost 5, with 17 bases in between. The germline V gene has CDR1 MDHEN and CDR2 SYDVKM. CDR3 in amino acids: CASNPGLALETQYF. CDR3 nucleotide sequence: TGTGCCAGCAACCCGGGACTCGCCTTGGAGACCCAGTACTTC.

This clonotype was counted a few times. The genes are TRBV6-1 and TRBJ2-4, with a weak D call TRBD2 (5 bases). The CDR3 length is 14 residues. Germline V lookup: CDR1 MNHNS, CDR2 SASEGT. This CDR3 reads CVSEGDLAKNIQYF. CDR3 sequence (DNA): TGTGTATCTGAGGGAGACCTAGCCAAAAACATTCAGTACTTC.

This clonotype was observed a handful of times. V is TRBV12-3 or TRBV12-4 and J is TRBJ1-6; no definite D call. V lost 2 bases to trimming and J lost 7 bases, with 9 bases between them. The length of the CDR3 is 14 residues. The CDR3 protein is CASSLKAGNSPLHF. DNA of the CDR3: TGTGCCAGCAGTTTAAAAGCTGGGAATTCACCCCTCCACTTT.

This chain connects TRBV28 to TRBJ2-7; the match to TRBD1 covers 7 bases. Trimming at V came to 6 bases and at J to 5 bases, leaving 7 bases not matched to a gene. The length of the CDR3 is 13 residues. From germline, CDR1 is MDHEN and CDR2 SYDVKM. The DNA of the CDR3 is TGTGCCAGCAGAACCCAGGGGGTCCACGAGCAGTACTTC. This codes for CASRTQGVHEQYF.

This clonotype has more than one count but fewer than ten. This rearrangement joins TRBV29-1 to TRBJ1-1; D gene unclear. This CDR3 region has 13 residues. V gave up 4 bases and J gave up 3 bases, with 12 bases separating them. Germline values: CDR1 SQVTM, CDR2 ANQGSEA. The CDR3 loop is CSVVFLEHTEAFF. The CDR3 bases are TGCAGCGTTGTCTTCCTCGAGCACACTGAAGCTTTCTTT.

This clonotype was found a few times. J is TRBJ2-1 and V is TRBV6-2 or TRBV6-3, with unresolved D. V gave up 8 bases and J gave up 4 bases, with 12 bases separating them. The CDR3 has 13 residues. Germline V gives CDR1 MNHEY, CDR2 SVGEGT. The CDR3 reads CASHTLLYNEQFF. The DNA of the CDR3 is TGTGCCAGCCACACGTTATTGTACAATGAGCAGTTCTTC.

The chain links TRBV7-2 to TRBJ2-3; D perhaps matches TRBD1 (5 bases). Germline CDR1 reads SGHTA; CDR2 reads FQGNSA. The CDR3 contains 11 residues. Trimming cost V 2 bases and J 10 bases, with 7 bases left between them. For the CDR3, the DNA is TGTGCCAGCAGCTTAAGGGGCCCGCAGTATTTT. Amino acids: CASSLRGPQYF.

This clonotype has more than one count but fewer than ten. The J gene is TRBJ2-6, the V gene TRBV20-1; D call uncertain. This CDR3 is 17 amino acids long. V lost 5 bases, J lost 7 bases, and 24 bases lay in between. Per germline, CDR1 DFQATT and CDR2 SNEGSKA (reference sequence). The DNA of the CDR3 is TGCAGTGCTCCCTTAAGAACCGGGCACGCGAGTGCCAACGTCCTGACTTTC. Translation gives CSAPLRTGHASANVLTF.